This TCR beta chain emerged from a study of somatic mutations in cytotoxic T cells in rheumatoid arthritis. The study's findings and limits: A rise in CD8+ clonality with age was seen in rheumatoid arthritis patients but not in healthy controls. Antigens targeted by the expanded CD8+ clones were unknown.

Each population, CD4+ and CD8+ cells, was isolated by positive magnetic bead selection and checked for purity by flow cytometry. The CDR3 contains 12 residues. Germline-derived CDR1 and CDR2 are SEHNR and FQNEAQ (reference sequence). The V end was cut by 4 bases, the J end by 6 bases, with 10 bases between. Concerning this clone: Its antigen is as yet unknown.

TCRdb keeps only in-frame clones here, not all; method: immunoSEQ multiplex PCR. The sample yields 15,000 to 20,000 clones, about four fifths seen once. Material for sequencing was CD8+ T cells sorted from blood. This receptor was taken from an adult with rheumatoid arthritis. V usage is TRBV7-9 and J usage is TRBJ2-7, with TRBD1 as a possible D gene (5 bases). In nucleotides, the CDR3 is TGTGCCAGCAGCTCCCAGGGTGCCGAGCAGTACTTC. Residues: CASSSQGAEQYF.